These 13 T cell receptor beta chains were sequenced from one sample in a study of T cell responses to AZD1222 COVID-19 vaccine. Sequencing used immunoSEQ multiplex PCR; TCRdb keeps in-frame clones, though not all of them. Among some 150,000 clones listed, approximately 88% were seen once. Material: peripheral blood, obtained on day 0 of AZD1222 vaccination. The receptors here all came from an adult in good health.

The chain has TRBV7-9 and TRBJ1-1, with D hard to call. Looked up from germline, CDR1 is SEHNR and CDR2 is FQNEAQ (reference sequence). The V and J ends lost 5 bases and 0 bases respectively, with 19 bases between them. The CDR3 is 17 amino acids. CDR3: CASSLEDLILMNTEAFF. CDR3 sequence (DNA): TGTGCCAGCAGCCTAGAGGATTTAATCCTCATGAACACTGAAGCTTTCTTT.

The chain employs TRBV7-9 and TRBJ2-1; 8 bases line up with TRBD1. Germline V gene sequence: CDR1 SEHNR, CDR2 FQNEAQ (reference sequence). V trimming: 2 bases; J trimming: 2 bases; junction bases outside the gene matches: 2. This CDR3 is 15 amino acids long. The chain's CDR3 is CASSLSGQAYNEQFF. In DNA form, the CDR3 reads TGTGCCAGCAGCTTATCGGGACAGGCCTACAATGAGCAGTTCTTC.

This chain joins TRBV10-1 and TRBJ1-5; the match to TRBD1 covers 7 bases. V shed 4 bases, J shed 4 bases, and the junction held 4 bases outside the gene matches. Germline V CDR1 and CDR2: WNHNN, SYGVQD (reference sequence). The CDR3 has 14 residues. CDR3 DNA sequence: TGCGCCAGCAGTGTCCGGGACAGAAATCAGCCCCAGCATTTT. Protein product: CASSVRDRNQPQHF.

J is TRBJ2-1 and V is TRBV24-1; D is perhaps TRBD2 (5 bases). Germline V CDR1 and CDR2: KGHDR, SFDVKD. The CDR3 covers 14 residues. The V gene lost 5 bases and the J gene lost 5 bases, with 12 bases spanning the gap. In DNA, the CDR3 is TGTGCCACCAGTGCGAGGGAAAGGAACAATGAGCAGTTCTTC. This codes for CATSARERNNEQFF.

The chain links TRBV12-5 to TRBJ2-5, with D perhaps matching TRBD1 or TRBD2 (6 bases each). CDR1 and CDR2 (germline): LGHNT, FRNRAP. This CDR3 contains 13 residues. Deletions cut 6 bases from V and 7 bases from J, with 15 bases between. The CDR3 nucleotides read TGTGCTAGTGGGAACACGGGGGCTCTGACCCAGTACTTC. It yields the protein CASGNTGALTQYF.

The chain carries TRBV28 and TRBJ2-7, with 8 positions matching TRBD1. Per the germline V gene, CDR1 is MDHEN and CDR2 is SYDVKM. After removal of 6 bases from V and 9 bases from J, the junction contained 7 bases not matched to a gene. The CDR3 sequence is 12 residues long. Written as DNA, the CDR3 is TGTGCCAGCAGAGGACAGGGCTTATGGCAGTACTTC. As protein: CASRGQGLWQYF.

This clone has a handful of counts. V usage is TRBV10-3 and J usage is TRBJ2-1, with a tentative D call TRBD2 (6 bases). Germline lookup yields CDR1 ENHRY and CDR2 SYGVKD. The CDR3 runs to 17 residues. V lost 0 bases to trimming and J lost 3 bases, with 15 bases between them. CDR3 nucleotides: TGTGCCATCAGTGAGTCGGACCTTCTAGCGCACTACAATGAGCAGTTCTTC. Its protein product is CAISESDLLAHYNEQFF.

The chain links TRBV11-1 to TRBJ2-1; D is possibly TRBD1 (5 bases). The CDR3 spans 12 residues. Trimming took off 4 bases at V and 6 bases at J, with 7 bases between the two ends. CDR1 is SGHAT and CDR2 is FQDESV in the germline V gene (reference sequence). The CDR3, as DNA: TGTGCCAGCAGCTCAGGGTTCAATGAGCAGTTCTTC. Protein product: CASSSGFNEQFF.

The chain employs TRBV9 and TRBJ2-5; tentative D call: TRBD1 (5 bases). V dropped 4 bases and J dropped 4 bases, with 17 bases sitting between them. CDR1 SGDLS and CDR2 YYNGEE come from the germline V gene. This CDR3 comprises 15 residues. The CDR3 coding sequence is TGTGCCAGCAGCCGTAGGGGTGAGGTTGGAGAGACCCAGTACTTC. Translation: CASSRRGEVGETQYF. The variable domain in full, with the rest retrieved from reference TRBV9 and TRBJ2-5, is DSGVTQTPKHLITATGQRVTLRCSPRSGDLSVYWYQQSLDQGLQFLIQYYNGEERAKGNILERFSAQQFPDLHSELNLSSLELGDSALYFCASSRRGEVGETQYFGPGTRLLVL.

This chain connects TRBV5-4 to TRBJ2-1; D unresolved. The CDR3 has 14 amino acids. V shed 4 bases and J shed 2 bases, with 10 bases lying between them. CDR1 and CDR2 (germline): SGHNT, YYREEE (reference sequence). The CDR3 protein is CASSGVTPYNEQFF. The CDR3 DNA follows: TGTGCCAGCAGCGGGGTAACGCCCTACAATGAGCAGTTCTTC.

This clone was seen a few times. This rearrangement joins TRBV6-4 to TRBJ2-6; perhaps D is TRBD1 or TRBD2 (5 bases each). CDR3 size: 15 residues. Germline V gene lookup returns CDR1 MRHNA and CDR2 SNTAGT. Trimming removed 0 bases at V and 2 bases at J, with 5 bases between. The CDR3: CASSDSGAGANVLTF. The CDR3 region has the DNA TGTGCCAGCAGTGACTCGGGGGCTGGGGCCAACGTCCTGACTTTC.

The V call is TRBV6-5, the J call TRBJ2-7; D is perhaps TRBD1 or TRBD2 (5 bases each). Deletions cut 5 bases from V and 7 bases from J, with 21 bases between. There are 15 residues in the CDR3. Germline V gene lookup returns CDR1 MNHEY and CDR2 SVGAGI. CDR3 amino acids: CASSPRVEQVGEQYF. CDR3 nucleotide sequence: TGTGCCAGCAGTCCGCGGGTTGAACAGGTGGGGGAGCAGTACTTC.

The chain employs TRBV9 and TRBJ2-1; D call uncertain. This CDR3 spans 14 amino acids. Germline V gene data show CDR1 as SGDLS and CDR2 as YYNGEE. The ends were cut back, 3 bases at V and 0 bases at J, with 7 bases in the middle. CDR3 DNA: TGTGCCAGCAGCGACTTCAGCTCCTACAATGAGCAGTTCTTC. This codes for CASSDFSSYNEQFF.